A single sample is the source of the 13 T cell receptor beta chains below, sequenced in a study of OX40 agonist ivuxolimab in advanced cancers. Sequenced by immunoSEQ multiplex PCR; TCRdb stores in-frame clones only, minus some. The profile shows nearly 60,000 clones, approximately 80% of them singletons. Here the sequenced sample was CD4+ or CD8+ T cells sorted from blood, taken in a trial of the OX40 agonist ivuxolimab. The receptors derive from an adult with an advanced solid tumor such as melanoma, head and neck, liver or kidney cancer.

The sample holds a few counts of this clone. The rearrangement uses TRBV7-9 and TRBJ1-6, with D perhaps TRBD1 (5 bases). The CDR3 extends over 15 amino acids. Germline V CDR1 and CDR2: SEHNR, FQNEAQ (reference sequence). V was cut by 3 bases and J by 2 bases, with 8 bases left in between. The DNA for the CDR3 is TGTGCCAGCAGCTTGGGGGATCCCTATAATTCACCCCTCCACTTT. Translation: CASSLGDPYNSPLHF.

The chain has TRBV2 and TRBJ2-3; D gene ambiguous. The CDR3 runs 16 residues. The V end lost 3 bases, the J end lost 0 bases, and 13 bases lay between the germline ends. Germline CDR1 is SNHLY and CDR2 is FYNNEI. CDR3 sequence reads: CASSDPTRRSTDTQYF. As DNA, the CDR3 is TGTGCCAGCAGTGACCCTACGCGCCGCAGCACAGATACGCAGTATTTT.

In this sample, this clone turned up once. The chain combines TRBV2 with TRBJ2-3; no clear D. In germline, CDR1 is SNHLY, CDR2 FYNNEI. This CDR3 region has 16 residues. Trimming pared 6 bases from V and 3 bases from J, leaving 19 bases between. The chain's CDR3 is CASSRERQKGTDTQYF. The CDR3 DNA is TGTGCCAGCAGCAGAGAAAGACAAAAAGGGACAGATACGCAGTATTTT.

This chain uses TRBV11-1 with TRBJ2-7, with TRBD1 matching 7 bases. The V gene's germline CDR1 is SGHAT and CDR2 FQDESV (reference sequence). V lost 4 bases and J lost 13; bases outside the gene matches: 10. The CDR3 has 12 residues. The CDR3: CASSSTGASPYF. Here the CDR3 DNA reads TGTGCCAGCAGCTCAACAGGGGCTAGCCCATACTTC.

The chain links TRBV19 to TRBJ1-6; no reliable D call. Trimming removed 0 bases from V and 5 bases from J, with 17 bases in between. The CDR3 extends over 18 amino acids. Germline V gene data show CDR1 as LNHDA and CDR2 as SQIVND (reference sequence). In DNA form, the CDR3 reads TGTGCCAGTAGTATAGACGATCGCGATGGTCGGAATAATTCACCCCTCCACTTT. Protein sequence: CASSIDDRDGRNNSPLHF.

The J gene is TRBJ1-4, the V gene TRBV6-9, with 7 bases identical to TRBD1. The V segment lost 9 bases and the J segment 5 bases; nucleotides outside the gene matches: 36. The CDR3 extends over 23 amino acids. Germline CDR1 is MNHGY and CDR2 is SVAAGI. The CDR3 protein is CARGKPASSPNTERQGPNEKLFF. The CDR3 bases are TGTGCCAGAGGAAAACCCGCCAGCAGTCCCAACACGGAAAGACAGGGCCCGAATGAAAAACTGTTTTTT.

The chain employs TRBV4-1 and TRBJ1-5, with D unclear. The V and J ends lost 1 base and 1 base respectively, with 11 bases between them. Germline values: CDR1 MGHRA, CDR2 YSYEKL. This CDR3 contains 16 residues. CDR3 nucleotide sequence: TGCGCCAGCAGCCAAGTGATGGAACTAAGCAATCAGCCCCAGCATTTT. Translating it yields CASSQVMELSNQPQHF.

The V call is TRBV27, the J call TRBJ2-3; D unresolved. Germline loops: CDR1 MNHEY, CDR2 SMNVEV (reference sequence). The CDR3 has 15 residues. The V and J ends lost 5 bases and 0 bases respectively, with 12 bases between them. This chain's CDR3 is CASSRSGASTDTQYF. For the CDR3, the DNA is TGTGCCAGCAGTCGGTCAGGAGCTAGCACAGATACGCAGTATTTT.

The rearrangement links TRBV2 to TRBJ2-1; D may be TRBD1 (6 bases). This CDR3 region has 16 residues. Trimming pared 7 bases from V and 0 bases from J, leaving 16 bases between. Germline V gene data show CDR1 as SNHLY and CDR2 as FYNNEI. The CDR3 reads CASTPLGASSYNEQFF. The CDR3 DNA sequence: TGTGCCAGCACCCCGTTGGGGGCTAGCTCCTACAATGAGCAGTTCTTC.

This chain links TRBV9 with TRBJ1-5, with D possibly being TRBD1 (6 bases). The CDR3 contains 14 residues. Trimming removed 3 bases from V and 0 bases from J, with 7 bases in between. Germline V gene sequence: CDR1 SGDLS, CDR2 YYNGEE. In DNA, the CDR3 is TGTGCCAGCAGCGCACAGGGTAGCAATCAGCCCCAGCATTTT. Translated, it gives CASSAQGSNQPQHF.

The chain links TRBV6-5 to TRBJ2-7, with 11 bases fitting TRBD2. Germline trimming cut 6 bases from V and 6 bases from J; bases unmatched to any gene: 10. The V gene's germline CDR1 is MNHEY and CDR2 SVGAGI. The CDR3 loop spans 15 amino acids. The CDR3, as DNA: TGTGCCAGCAGGAAGACTAGCGGGGTTCAGGGCGAGCAGTACTTC. Translated, it gives CASRKTSGVQGEQYF.

This clone was counted only a few times. The CDR3 sequence: CATSGTAFFQPQHF. The CDR3 DNA follows: TGTGCCACCTCCGGGACGGCTTTTTTTCAGCCCCAGCATTTT. V gene TRBV19 combines with J gene TRBJ1-5; weak D call: TRBD1 (5 bases). The CDR3 length is 14 residues. CDR1 and CDR2 from the germline V gene are LNHDA and SQIVND (reference sequence). V was cut by 10 bases and J by 6 bases, with 19 bases left in between. The entire variable domain, with the rest obtained from reference TRBV19 and TRBJ1-5, is as follows: DGGITQSPKYLFRKEGQNVTLSCEQNLNHDAMYWYRQDPGQGLRLIYYSQIVNDFQKGDIAEGYSVSREKKESFPLTVTSAQKNPTAFYLCATSGTAFFQPQHFGDGTRLSIL.

In this sample, this clone turned up once. The chain has TRBV7-2 and TRBJ2-5; 9 bases align to TRBD2. The CDR3 totals 13 residues. The ends lost 3 bases at V and 5 bases at J; junction bases unmatched: 1. Germline assignment: CDR1 SGHTA and CDR2 FQGNSA. The CDR3 protein is CASSLGLAETQYF. The CDR3 nucleotides read TGTGCCAGCAGCTTGGGACTAGCCGAGACCCAGTACTTC.